The rows below give T cell receptor beta chains drawn from one sample of a study of blood T cell repertoires in COVID-19. The data were produced by immunoSEQ multiplex PCR, yet TCRdb's version contains in-frame clones alone and is incomplete. Of roughly 320,000 clones in the sample, 85% to 90% were seen once. Sequencing input: peripheral blood. All receptors come from a woman between 50 and 59 years old with COVID-19, enrolled during active disease. Each CDR3 is given without its conserved first and last residue. The order of the fields is D gene, V gene, J gene, CDR3 protein. A D gene is named only where the DNA matches it firmly.

-,TRBV29-1,TRBJ1-2,SVTVQPSNYGYT
-,TRBV9,TRBJ2-7,ASSVVERSWPYEQY
-,TRBV11-2,TRBJ2-2,ASSHGGGFGTGELF
-,TRBV7-3,TRBJ1-1,ASSSDRITEAF
-,TRBV5-4,TRBJ2-7,ASADRGRTGMEQY
TRBD2,TRBV11-2,TRBJ2-3,ASGLGLAGADTQY
-,TRBV19,TRBJ1-4,ASRRSSTAPNEKLF
TRBD1,TRBV6-5,TRBJ2-7,ASSKSGQDSYEQY
-,TRBV12-5,TRBJ2-1,ASGSFVNRLYNEQF
TRBD2,TRBV9,TRBJ2-5,ASSVGLGLAGVLQETQY
TRBD1,TRBV6-5,TRBJ2-1,ASSRDRGRNEQF
-,TRBV13,TRBJ2-3,ASSSVRGTQY
TRBD1,TRBV18,TRBJ1-1,ASSTGTGWYTEAF
TRBD2,TRBV11-2,TRBJ2-5,ASSLDVRLAETQY
TRBD1,TRBV4-1,TRBJ1-5,ASSQDQGTGRNQPQH
-,TRBV5-6,TRBJ1-2,ASSLDSFTNYGYT
-,TRBV27,TRBJ1-3,ASSPQFSTGNTIY
-,TRBV18,TRBJ2-7,ASSPGMSGASYEQY
TRBD2,TRBV6-5,TRBJ2-1,ASSYSGSSGNEQF
TRBD1,TRBV5-4,TRBJ1-2,ASSLGQGQEGYT
-,TRBV19,TRBJ1-5,ASSRGAGSDQPQH
TRBD2,TRBV4-1,TRBJ2-1,ASSQEPLAGLYNEQF
TRBD2,TRBV7-3,TRBJ2-1,ASSSSGLAYNEQF
-,TRBV6-2/TRBV6-3,TRBJ2-1,ASSWGPNEQF
TRBD2,TRBV9,TRBJ2-1,ASSVALPSGGFYNEQF
TRBD1,TRBV18,TRBJ2-3,ASSPPDRGTDTQY
TRBD1,TRBV3-1/TRBV3-2,TRBJ1-4,ASSSRTGNEKLF
TRBD1,TRBV24-1,TRBJ2-6,ATSDLRGPSSGANVLT
-,TRBV28,TRBJ2-7,ASRVGRGGISYEQY
-,TRBV12-5,TRBJ2-7,ASGPRGASYEQY
-,TRBV6-5,TRBJ1-1,ASESRSQNTEAF
TRBD2,TRBV4-3,TRBJ2-1,ASSLDLPRTSGKYNEQF
-,TRBV6-4,TRBJ1-1,ASRAEKGRHTEAF
-,TRBV6-2/TRBV6-3,TRBJ2-3,ASSYLLAETDTQY
TRBD1,TRBV4-1,TRBJ2-4,ASSPSGQFPKNIQY
TRBD2,TRBV13,TRBJ2-5,ASSRTSGRDQETQY
TRBD1,TRBV30,TRBJ1-4,AWSPGGWNEKLF
TRBD2,TRBV18,TRBJ2-1,ASSPSGGHNEQF
-,TRBV5-4,TRBJ2-7,ASSQEAGTAYEQY
TRBD1,TRBV7-9,TRBJ2-5,ASSLSGTGTQETQY
-,TRBV12-5,TRBJ2-3,ASVPGTDTQY
-,TRBV7-9,TRBJ2-5,ASSLVPAAAETQY
-,TRBV7-9,TRBJ2-1,ASSLAAERQF
-,TRBV6-5,TRBJ1-2,ASSPNALYGYT
-,TRBV30,TRBJ1-5,AWSIQPNQPQH
-,TRBV6-1,TRBJ1-1,ASSAHIIMRGTEAF
-,TRBV7-9,TRBJ2-5,ASSNLAEGGETQY
-,TRBV9,TRBJ1-1,ASSVRANTEAF
-,TRBV4-1,TRBJ1-4,ASSLTRNEKLF
-,TRBV30,TRBJ2-7,AWSLWTDKLEQY
-,TRBV5-1,TRBJ2-1,ASSPSGPYNEQF
TRBD2,TRBV19,TRBJ2-2,ASSTGTTVRELF
-,TRBV6-2/TRBV6-3,TRBJ2-5,ASSPIARGSMFETQY
-,TRBV20-1,TRBJ1-3,SALADTIY
TRBD1,TRBV7-2,TRBJ2-3,ASSLMGQGADTQY